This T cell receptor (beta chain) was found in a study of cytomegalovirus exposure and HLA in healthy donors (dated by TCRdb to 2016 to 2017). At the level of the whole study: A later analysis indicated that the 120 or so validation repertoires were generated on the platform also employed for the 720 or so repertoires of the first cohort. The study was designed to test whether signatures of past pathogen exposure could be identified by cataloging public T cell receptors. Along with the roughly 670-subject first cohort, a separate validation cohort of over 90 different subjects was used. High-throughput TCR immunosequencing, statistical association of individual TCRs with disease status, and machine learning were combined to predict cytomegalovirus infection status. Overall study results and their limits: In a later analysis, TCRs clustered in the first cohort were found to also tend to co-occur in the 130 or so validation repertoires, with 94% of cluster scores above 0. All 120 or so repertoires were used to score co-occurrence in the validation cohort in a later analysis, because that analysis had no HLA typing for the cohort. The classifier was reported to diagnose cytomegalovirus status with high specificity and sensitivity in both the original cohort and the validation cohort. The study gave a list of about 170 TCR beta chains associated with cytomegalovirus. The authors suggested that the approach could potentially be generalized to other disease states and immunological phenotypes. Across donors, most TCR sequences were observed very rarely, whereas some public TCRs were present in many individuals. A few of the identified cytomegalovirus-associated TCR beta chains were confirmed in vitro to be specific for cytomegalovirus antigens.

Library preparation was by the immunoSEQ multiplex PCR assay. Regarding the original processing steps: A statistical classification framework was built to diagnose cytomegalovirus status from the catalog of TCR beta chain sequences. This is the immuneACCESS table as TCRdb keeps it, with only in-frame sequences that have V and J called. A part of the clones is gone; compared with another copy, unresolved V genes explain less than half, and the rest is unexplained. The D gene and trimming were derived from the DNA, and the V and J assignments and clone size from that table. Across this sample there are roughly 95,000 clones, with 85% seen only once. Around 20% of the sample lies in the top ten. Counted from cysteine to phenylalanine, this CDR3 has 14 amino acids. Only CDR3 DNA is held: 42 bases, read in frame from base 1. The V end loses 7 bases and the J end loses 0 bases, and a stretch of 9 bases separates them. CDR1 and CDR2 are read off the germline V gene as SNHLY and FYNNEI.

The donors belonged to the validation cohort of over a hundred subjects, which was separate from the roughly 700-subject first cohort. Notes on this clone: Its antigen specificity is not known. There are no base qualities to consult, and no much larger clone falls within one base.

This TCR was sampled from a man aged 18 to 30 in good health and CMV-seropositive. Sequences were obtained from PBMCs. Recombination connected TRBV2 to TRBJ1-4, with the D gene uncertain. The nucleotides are TGTGCCAGCATCATACAGCCAACTAATGAAAAACTGTTTTTT. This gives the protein CASIIQPTNEKLFF.